This T cell receptor beta chain was recovered during a study of T cells after yellow fever vaccination. Background on the study: Each low-cell-number fraction was prepared by means of SMART-Seq v4 Ultra Low Input.

Study-level points and caveats: The booster response re-showed most primary clones: around 95% CD4, about 89% CD8. Repertoires sorted by FACS could include abundant clonotypes that are contaminants from the bulk population.

Germline loops: CDR1 LNHDA, CDR2 SQIVND (reference sequence). The CDR3 runs 12 residues. Trimming removed 8 bases from V and 4 bases from J, with 12 bases in between. They built TCR cDNA with 5'RACE template switching, a step that put in a universal primer site and UMIs. TCRdb used MiXCR to reprocess the 5' RACE reads, holding one entry per CDR3 protein. Of over 300,000 distinct CDR3 sequences listed, roughly 4.3% are singletons. In regard to this clonotype: Its antigen is as yet unknown.

The rearrangement links TRBV19 to TRBJ2-7; tentatively, D is TRBD1 or TRBD2 (5 bases each). Here the sequenced sample was PBMCs, taken 5 days after the yellow fever booster vaccination. This sequence originates from a man between 18 and 35 years old who received the YFV17D yellow fever vaccine. The DNA for the CDR3 is TGTGCCAGTGGGGGAGACACGTACGAGCAGTACTTC. It is translated as CASGGDTYEQYF.